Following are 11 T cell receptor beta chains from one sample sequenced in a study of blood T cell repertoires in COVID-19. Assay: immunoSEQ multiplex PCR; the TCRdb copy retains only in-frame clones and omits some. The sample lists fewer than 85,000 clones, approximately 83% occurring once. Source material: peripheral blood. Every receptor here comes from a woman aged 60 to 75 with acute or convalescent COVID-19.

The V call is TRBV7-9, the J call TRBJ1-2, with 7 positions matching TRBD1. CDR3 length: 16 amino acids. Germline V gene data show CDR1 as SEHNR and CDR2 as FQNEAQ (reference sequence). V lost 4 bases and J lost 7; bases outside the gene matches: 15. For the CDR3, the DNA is TGTGCCAGCAGCTCTATCAAATATGACAGGGAGAGTGGCTACACCTTC. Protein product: CASSSIKYDRESGYTF.

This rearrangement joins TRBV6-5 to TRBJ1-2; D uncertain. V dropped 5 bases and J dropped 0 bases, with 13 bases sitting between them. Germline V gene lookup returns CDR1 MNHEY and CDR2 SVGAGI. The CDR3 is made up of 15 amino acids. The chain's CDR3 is CASSPLRQANYGYTF. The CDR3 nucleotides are TGTGCCAGCAGTCCCCTAAGACAAGCTAACTATGGCTACACCTTC.

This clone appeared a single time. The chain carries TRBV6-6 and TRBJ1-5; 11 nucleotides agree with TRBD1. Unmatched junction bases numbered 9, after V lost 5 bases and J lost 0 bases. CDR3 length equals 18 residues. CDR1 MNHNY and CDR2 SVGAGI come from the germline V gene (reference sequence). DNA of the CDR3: TGTGCCAGCAGTCGTACCGGGACAGGGGGTTATAGCAATCAGCCCCAGCATTTT. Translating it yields CASSRTGTGGYSNQPQHF.

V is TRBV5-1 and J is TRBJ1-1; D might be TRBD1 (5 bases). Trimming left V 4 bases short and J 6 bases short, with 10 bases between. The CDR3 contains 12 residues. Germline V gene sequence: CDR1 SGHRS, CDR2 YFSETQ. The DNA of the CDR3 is TGCGCCAGCAGCCAAGACAGTTCTGAAGCTTTCTTT. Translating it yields CASSQDSSEAFF.

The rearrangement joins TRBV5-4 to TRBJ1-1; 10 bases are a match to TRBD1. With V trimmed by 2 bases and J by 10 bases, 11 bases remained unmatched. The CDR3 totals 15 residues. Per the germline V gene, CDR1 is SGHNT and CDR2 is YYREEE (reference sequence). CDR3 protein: CASSLKTGGTVGAFF. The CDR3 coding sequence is TGTGCCAGCAGCTTAAAGACAGGGGGCACAGTTGGAGCTTTCTTT.

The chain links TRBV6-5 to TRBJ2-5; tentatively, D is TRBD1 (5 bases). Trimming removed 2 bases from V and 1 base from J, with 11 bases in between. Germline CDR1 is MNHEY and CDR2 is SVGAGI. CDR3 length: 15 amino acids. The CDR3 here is CASSYQPGPQETQYF. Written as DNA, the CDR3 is TGTGCCAGCAGTTACCAGCCAGGGCCCCAAGAGACCCAGTACTTC.

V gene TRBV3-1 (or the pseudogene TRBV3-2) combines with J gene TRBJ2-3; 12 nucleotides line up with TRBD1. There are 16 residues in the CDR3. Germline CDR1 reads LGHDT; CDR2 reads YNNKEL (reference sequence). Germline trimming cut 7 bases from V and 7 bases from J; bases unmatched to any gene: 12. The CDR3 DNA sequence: TGTGCCAGCACTCAAGCCGGGACAGGGGGCTCAAATACGCAGTATTTT. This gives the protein CASTQAGTGGSNTQYF.

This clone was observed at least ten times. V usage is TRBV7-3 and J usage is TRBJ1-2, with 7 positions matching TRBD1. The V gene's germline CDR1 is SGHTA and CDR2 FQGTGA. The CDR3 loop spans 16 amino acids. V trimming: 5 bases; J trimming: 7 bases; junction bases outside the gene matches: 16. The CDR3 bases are TGTGCCAGCAGCCCTCGGGACAGAGGAATTTTACTTGGCTACACCTTC. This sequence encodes CASSPRDRGILLGYTF.

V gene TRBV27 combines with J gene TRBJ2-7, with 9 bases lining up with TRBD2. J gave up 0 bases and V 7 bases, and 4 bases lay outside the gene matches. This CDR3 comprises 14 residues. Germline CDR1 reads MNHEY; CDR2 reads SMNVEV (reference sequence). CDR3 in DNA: TGTGCCAGCAAAGGCGGGGGGGTCTCCTACGAGCAGTACTTC. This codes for CASKGGGVSYEQYF.

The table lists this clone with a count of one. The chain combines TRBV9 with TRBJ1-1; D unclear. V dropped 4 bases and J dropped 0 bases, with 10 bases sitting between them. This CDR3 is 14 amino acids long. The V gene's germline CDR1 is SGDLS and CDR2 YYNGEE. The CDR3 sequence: CASSFSELNTEAFF. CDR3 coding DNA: TGTGCCAGCAGCTTCTCGGAGCTGAACACTGAAGCTTTCTTT.

CDR3 nucleotide sequence: TGTGCCATCAGTGAGTCACGAGATCAAGAAGGCTACACCTTC. Translating it yields CAISESRDQEGYTF. This sequence joins TRBV10-3 and TRBJ1-2, with D unclear. CDR3 length equals 14 residues. V lost 0 bases, J lost 8 bases, and 13 bases lay in between. Germline assignment: CDR1 ENHRY and CDR2 SYGVKD.